This T cell receptor beta chain was sequenced in a study of persistence of HIV-infected CD4 T cells. About the research overall: The sample holds CD4+ T cells responsive to CMV or HIV-1 Gag. Blood samples, up to roughly 200 mL, came from multiple time points, except two leukapheresis donors sampled once.

The stimulus was lysate of CMV-infected fibroblasts, approximately 9.7 ug/mL. Memory cells lacking CD40L and CD69 with high CD45RO were sorted. Anti-CD28/CD49d costimulation, CD40-blocking antibody and enfuvirtide were given to CD8-depleted PBMCs for 18 hours. This CDR3 is built from 14 residues. CDR1 is SGHTA, CDR2 FQGNSA, per germline. V was clipped by 3 bases and J by 3 bases, with 9 bases between them. With regard to this clone: What it binds is unknown.

This was the immunoSEQ version 4 assay in survey mode. The repertoire was sequenced with immunoSEQ multiplex PCR; TCRdb's copy has only in-frame clones and lacks some. The table has 40,000 to 55,000 clones, around 75% seen once. The V call is TRBV7-2, the J call TRBJ1-5; no reliable D call. The material sequenced was CD4+ T cells sorted from PBMCs after approximately 19-hour stimulation, taken from a patient who received antiretroviral therapy. The sequence came from an adult man with HIV who was CMV-seropositive. CDR3 loop: CASSFGPNNQPQHF. The CDR3 DNA is TGTGCCAGCAGCTTCGGACCTAACAATCAGCCCCAGCATTTT.